This TCR beta chain was sequenced in a study of shared clonotypes between healthy human individuals. Turning to the study itself: A few men and a couple of women, aged 18 to 49, were donors. Each donor's CD8 memory used one plate, CD8 naive two, each CD4 subset three.

Germline assignment: CDR1 MNHEY and CDR2 SMNVEV (reference sequence). V was pared by 5 bases and J by 1 base, with 18 bases between. The CDR3 totals 16 residues. Source study methods: Junction-only immunoSEQ data arrived without quality scores, meaning filtering differed. Sequenced by immunoSEQ multiplex PCR; TCRdb stores in-frame clones only, minus some. V and J calls and clone size are copied from that table; D and trimming were computed from the DNA. The sample yields 2 million or so clones, just under 95% seen once. It was CD45RO-negative cells, positively selected for CCR7, that made up naive CD8 cells, with terminally differentiated effector memory CD45RA+ cells excluded. Donors were healthy HIV-negative adults without recent acute infections or vaccinations.

The sequenced sample was naive CD8+ T cells sorted from blood. This sequence joins TRBV27 and TRBJ2-7; D is unclear. This sequence was found in a man between 18 and 35 years old in good health. The CDR3 region has the DNA TGTGCCAGCAGTCCGAGTCTCGGAATTTTATCCTACGAGCAGTACTTC. It codes for CASSPSLGILSYEQYF.